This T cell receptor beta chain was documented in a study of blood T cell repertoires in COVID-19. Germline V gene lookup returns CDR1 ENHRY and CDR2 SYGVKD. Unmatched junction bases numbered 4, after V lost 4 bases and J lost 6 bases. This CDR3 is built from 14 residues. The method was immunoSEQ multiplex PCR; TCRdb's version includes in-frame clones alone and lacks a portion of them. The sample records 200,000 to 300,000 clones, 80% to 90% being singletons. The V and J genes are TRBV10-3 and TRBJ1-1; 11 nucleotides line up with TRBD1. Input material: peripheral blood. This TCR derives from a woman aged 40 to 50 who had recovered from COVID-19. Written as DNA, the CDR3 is TGTGCCATCAGTGCCCCGGGACAGGGGGCTGAAGCTTTCTTT. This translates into CAISAPGQGAEAFF.